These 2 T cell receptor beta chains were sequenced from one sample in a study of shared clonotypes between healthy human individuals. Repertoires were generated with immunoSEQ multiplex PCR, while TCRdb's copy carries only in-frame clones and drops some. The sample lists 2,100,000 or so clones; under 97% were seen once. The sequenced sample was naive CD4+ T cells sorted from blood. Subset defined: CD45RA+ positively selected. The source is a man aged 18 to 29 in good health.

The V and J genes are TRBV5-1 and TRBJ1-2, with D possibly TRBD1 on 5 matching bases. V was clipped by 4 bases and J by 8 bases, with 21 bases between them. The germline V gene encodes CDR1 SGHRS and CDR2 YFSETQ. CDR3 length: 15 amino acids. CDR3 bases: TGCGCCAGCAGCCCAGTGGCGGGGGTTGAATCGGGCTACACCTTC. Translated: CASSPVAGVESGYTF.

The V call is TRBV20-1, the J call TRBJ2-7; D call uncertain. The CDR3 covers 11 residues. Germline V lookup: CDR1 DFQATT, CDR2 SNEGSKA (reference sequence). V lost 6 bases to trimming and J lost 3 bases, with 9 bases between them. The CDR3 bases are TGCAGTGCAGGGCGAAACTACGAGCAGTACTTC. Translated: CSAGRNYEQYF.